Listed below are T cell receptor beta chains from one sample, sequenced in a study of cytomegalovirus exposure and HLA in healthy donors. TCRdb's table, derived via immunoSEQ multiplex PCR, lists solely in-frame clones and lacks some. The table has approximately 260,000 clones, around 85% seen once. Source material: PBMCs. Receptor source: a woman in her late teens or twenties in good health and CMV-seronegative. Both conserved end residues are part of each CDR3. A D gene is named only where the DNA matches it firmly. Expanded clones get a size class; other rows say once, few or many, or leave the size out.

clone_size: -
j_call: TRBJ2-7
d_call: TRBD2
v_call: TRBV7-2
cdr3_nt: TGTGCCAGCAGACGGCCCTGGGGGGGAGGGGTCTACGAGCAGTACTTC
cdr3_aa: CASRRPWGGGVYEQYF

clone_size: -
j_call: TRBJ2-3
d_call: TRBD2
v_call: TRBV7-9
cdr3_nt: TGTGCCAGCACCGAACTAGCGGGGGGGCCTGCAGATACGCAGTATTTT
cdr3_aa: CASTELAGGPADTQYF

clone_size: -
j_call: TRBJ2-7
d_call: -
v_call: TRBV5-8
cdr3_nt: TGTGCCAGCAGCTATAGAAGCTACGAGCAGTACTTC
cdr3_aa: CASSYRSYEQYF

clone_size: -
j_call: TRBJ1-2
d_call: -
v_call: TRBV5-1
cdr3_nt: TGCGCCAGCAGCGTGACAGTCCAATATGGCTACACCTTC
cdr3_aa: CASSVTVQYGYTF

clone_size: -
j_call: TRBJ1-1
d_call: TRBD1
v_call: TRBV29-1
cdr3_nt: TGCAGCGTTGTAGGGGGCGGCGTGAACACTGAAGCTTTCTTT
cdr3_aa: CSVVGGGVNTEAFF

clone_size: -
j_call: TRBJ2-7
d_call: -
v_call: TRBV11-2
cdr3_nt: TGTGCCAGCAGTCAACCCGGGACCTACGAGCAGTACTTC
cdr3_aa: CASSQPGTYEQYF

clone_size: -
j_call: TRBJ2-1
d_call: TRBD2
v_call: TRBV5-3
cdr3_nt: TGTGCCAGAAGTCCCGGGAAGGCGGGAGAGACTGGGGGTTACAATGAGCAGTTCTTC
cdr3_aa: CARSPGKAGETGGYNEQFF

clone_size: -
j_call: TRBJ1-4
d_call: TRBD1
v_call: TRBV10-2
cdr3_nt: TGCGCCAGCAGTGGAACGGGACAGGGGAGTGAAAAACTGTTTTTT
cdr3_aa: CASSGTGQGSEKLFF

clone_size: -
j_call: TRBJ2-1
d_call: TRBD1
v_call: TRBV9
cdr3_nt: TGTGCCAGCAGCGTAGACGGCGGCAGGGGGCAGGTTGAGCAGTTCTTC
cdr3_aa: CASSVDGGRGQVEQFF

clone_size: -
j_call: TRBJ2-5
d_call: TRBD2
v_call: TRBV29-1
cdr3_nt: TGCAGCGTTGAGGGACTAGCGGGGGCGCCCCAGGAGACCCAGTACTTC
cdr3_aa: CSVEGLAGAPQETQYF

clone_size: -
j_call: TRBJ2-3
d_call: -
v_call: TRBV5-8
cdr3_nt: TGTGCCAGCAGTTACGGACTCAGCGGAGGCACAGATACGCAGTATTTT
cdr3_aa: CASSYGLSGGTDTQYF

clone_size: -
j_call: TRBJ1-1
d_call: TRBD1
v_call: TRBV11-3
cdr3_nt: TGTGCCAGCAGCTCCCGGGACAGCTCGAACACTGAAGCTTTCTTT
cdr3_aa: CASSSRDSSNTEAFF

clone_size: -
j_call: TRBJ2-1
d_call: TRBD1
v_call: TRBV6-5
cdr3_nt: TGTGCCAGCAGTTACTCGGGACAGTACAATGAGCAGTTCTTC
cdr3_aa: CASSYSGQYNEQFF

clone_size: few
j_call: TRBJ2-3
d_call: TRBD2
v_call: TRBV7-2
cdr3_nt: TGTGCCAGCAGCTCGGGACTAGCGGGAGATACGCAGTATTTT
cdr3_aa: CASSSGLAGDTQYF

clone_size: -
j_call: TRBJ1-6
d_call: -
v_call: TRBV27
cdr3_nt: TGTGCCAGCAGTTTATATTTCGTCTCCTATAATTCACCCCTCCACTTT
cdr3_aa: CASSLYFVSYNSPLHF

clone_size: -
j_call: TRBJ1-4
d_call: TRBD1
v_call: TRBV5-4
cdr3_nt: TGTGCCAGCAGCTGGGGGCAGGGGGCAACTAATGAAAAACTGTTTTTT
cdr3_aa: CASSWGQGATNEKLFF

clone_size: -
j_call: TRBJ1-2
d_call: TRBD1
v_call: TRBV27
cdr3_nt: TGTGCCAGCAGGACAGGGGGTATGGACTATGGCTACACCTTC
cdr3_aa: CASRTGGMDYGYTF

clone_size: -
j_call: TRBJ1-1
d_call: -
v_call: TRBV10-1
cdr3_nt: TGCGCCAGCAGTGAGTCCTTGAACACTGAAGCTTTCTTT
cdr3_aa: CASSESLNTEAFF

clone_size: -
j_call: TRBJ1-2
d_call: TRBD1
v_call: TRBV28
cdr3_nt: TGTGCCAGCAGTTTAAATAGGGGGCAGGAGGGCTACACCTTC
cdr3_aa: CASSLNRGQEGYTF

clone_size: once
j_call: TRBJ1-2
d_call: -
v_call: TRBV11-3
cdr3_nt: TGTGCCAGCAGCACGGGGACAACGGGCGGCTACACCTTC
cdr3_aa: CASSTGTTGGYTF

clone_size: -
j_call: TRBJ1-1
d_call: TRBD1
v_call: TRBV5-1
cdr3_nt: TGCGCCAGCAGCTTCCAGGGGGCGAGTGAAGCTTTCTTT
cdr3_aa: CASSFQGASEAFF

clone_size: once
j_call: TRBJ2-6
d_call: TRBD1
v_call: TRBV4-1
cdr3_nt: TGCGCCAGCAGCCCCCCGGGACAGGGCCACGTCCTGACTTTC
cdr3_aa: CASSPPGQGHVLTF

clone_size: -
j_call: TRBJ2-7
d_call: TRBD1
v_call: TRBV6-1
cdr3_nt: TGTGCCAGCAGTGGACGCGAGAACCGGGACAGGCTCTCCTACGAGCAGTACTTC
cdr3_aa: CASSGRENRDRLSYEQYF

clone_size: -
j_call: TRBJ2-3
d_call: TRBD2
v_call: TRBV28
cdr3_nt: TGTGCCAGCAGTTTATCAACGCTAGCGGGGGCTCCCGGTGGTGGCACAGATACGCAGTATTTT
cdr3_aa: CASSLSTLAGAPGGGTDTQYF

clone_size: -
j_call: TRBJ1-2
d_call: TRBD1
v_call: TRBV7-9
cdr3_nt: TGTGCCAGCAGCCCGGACAGGGCCAACTATGGCTACACCTTC
cdr3_aa: CASSPDRANYGYTF

clone_size: -
j_call: TRBJ1-2
d_call: -
v_call: TRBV7-8
cdr3_nt: TGTGCCAGCAGCTTAATCGGGGGGATCTATGGCTACACCTTC
cdr3_aa: CASSLIGGIYGYTF

clone_size: -
j_call: TRBJ1-4
d_call: -
v_call: TRBV15
cdr3_nt: TGTGCCACCAGCGGGAGGGAGGGTAATGAAAAACTGTTTTTT
cdr3_aa: CATSGREGNEKLFF

clone_size: -
j_call: TRBJ2-3
d_call: TRBD2
v_call: TRBV7-2
cdr3_nt: TGTGCCAGCAGCCGGGACTATCTTAGCACAGATACGCAGTATTTT
cdr3_aa: CASSRDYLSTDTQYF

clone_size: -
j_call: TRBJ1-4
d_call: TRBD1
v_call: TRBV28
cdr3_nt: TGTGCCAGCAGCCTTGGACAGGGGATTGAAAAACTGTTTTTT
cdr3_aa: CASSLGQGIEKLFF

clone_size: -
j_call: TRBJ2-4
d_call: TRBD2
v_call: TRBV6-5
cdr3_nt: TGTGCCAGCAGTTTAACTAGCGGGAGGGGAAAAAACATTCAGTACTTC
cdr3_aa: CASSLTSGRGKNIQYF

clone_size: -
j_call: TRBJ2-7
d_call: -
v_call: TRBV28
cdr3_nt: TGTGCCAGCAGTCTCTACCGTAGCGGCTACGAGCAGTACTTC
cdr3_aa: CASSLYRSGYEQYF

clone_size: -
j_call: TRBJ1-2
d_call: TRBD1
v_call: TRBV2
cdr3_nt: TGTGCCAGCTGGGTCGGACAGGGTATTAGTGGCTACACCTTC
cdr3_aa: CASWVGQGISGYTF

clone_size: -
j_call: TRBJ1-2
d_call: -
v_call: TRBV14
cdr3_nt: TGTGCCAGCAGCCAAACCCGAGGAGGCTACACCTTC
cdr3_aa: CASSQTRGGYTF

clone_size: once
j_call: TRBJ1-2
d_call: TRBD1
v_call: TRBV15
cdr3_nt: TGTGCCACCAGCAGGGGACAGTCGTCTGTCTATGGCTACACCTTC
cdr3_aa: CATSRGQSSVYGYTF

clone_size: -
j_call: TRBJ2-5
d_call: -
v_call: TRBV11-2
cdr3_nt: TGTGCCAGCAGCTTCACGTCAGAAGAGACCCAGTACTTC
cdr3_aa: CASSFTSEETQYF

clone_size: -
j_call: TRBJ2-1
d_call: -
v_call: TRBV4-3
cdr3_nt: TGCGCCAGCAGCCAAGATTTCTCTCAGGCGAGGTTCTTC
cdr3_aa: CASSQDFSQARFF

clone_size: few
j_call: TRBJ2-2
d_call: TRBD1
v_call: TRBV19
cdr3_nt: TGTGCCAGTAGCCCCGCGGGACAGGGGATGGGGGAGCTGTTTTTT
cdr3_aa: CASSPAGQGMGELFF